This is a list of T cell receptor beta chains from one sample in a study of blood T cells in healthy people across ages. Each CDR3 protein gets one entry after TCRdb re-called the 5' RACE reads with MiXCR. The table has around 400,000 distinct CDR3 sequences, roughly half seen once; the top ten hold about 54%. What was sequenced was blood. These receptor sequences come from a man aged 55 to 69 in good health. CDR3s include the opening cysteine and the closing phenylalanine or tryptophan. D genes are given only for firm matches. Some rows mark clone size as missing; the rest say once, few, many or name a class of expanded clone.

abundance: -
d_gene: TRBD2
j_gene: TRBJ2-1
v_gene: TRBV27
CDR3aa: CASTRGGLYNEQFF
CDR3nt: TGTGCCAGCACCCGGGGGGGCTTATACAATGAGCAGTTCTTC

abundance: -
d_gene: -
j_gene: TRBJ1-1
v_gene: TRBV20-1
CDR3aa: CSVGGAMNTEAFF
CDR3nt: TGCAGCGTCGGTGGGGCGATGAACACTGAAGCTTTCTTT

abundance: -
d_gene: TRBD2
j_gene: TRBJ2-7
v_gene: TRBV19
CDR3aa: CASSIEGRLAGVYEQYF
CDR3nt: TGTGCCAGTAGTATAGAGGGACGGCTAGCGGGAGTCTACGAGCAGTACTTC

abundance: few
d_gene: TRBD2
j_gene: TRBJ2-7
v_gene: TRBV27
CDR3aa: CASSPSGIGGQYF
CDR3nt: TGTGCCAGCAGCCCTAGCGGAATCGGAGGGCAGTACTTC

abundance: once
d_gene: TRBD2
j_gene: TRBJ2-3
v_gene: TRBV7-2
CDR3aa: CASSPWGGRVADTQYF
CDR3nt: TGTGCCAGCAGCCCGTGGGGCGGGAGGGTTGCAGATACGCAGTATTTT

abundance: -
d_gene: TRBD2
j_gene: TRBJ2-5
v_gene: TRBV12-3/TRBV12-4
CDR3aa: CASSLESGRGETQYF
CDR3nt: TGTGCCAGCAGTCTTGAGAGCGGGAGGGGAGAGACCCAGTACTTC

abundance: -
d_gene: -
j_gene: TRBJ2-1
v_gene: TRBV24-1
CDR3aa: CATSASVRGNEQFF
CDR3nt: TGTGCCACCAGTGCAAGTGTCCGGGGGAATGAGCAGTTCTTC

abundance: -
d_gene: -
j_gene: TRBJ2-7
v_gene: TRBV20-1
CDR3aa: CSAWDGTYEQYF
CDR3nt: TGCAGTGCATGGGACGGCACCTACGAGCAGTACTTC

abundance: few
d_gene: TRBD2
j_gene: TRBJ2-5
v_gene: TRBV29-1
CDR3aa: CSVGTSGSSGETQYF
CDR3nt: TGCAGCGTTGGGACTAGCGGGAGTTCAGGGGAGACCCAGTACTTC

abundance: many
d_gene: TRBD2
j_gene: TRBJ2-2
v_gene: TRBV6-1
CDR3aa: CASRLAGGPGELFF
CDR3nt: TGTGCCAGCAGACTAGCGGGAGGGCCCGGGGAGCTGTTTTTT

abundance: few
d_gene: TRBD1
j_gene: TRBJ2-7
v_gene: TRBV28
CDR3aa: CASSLPTGYYEQYF
CDR3nt: TGTGCCAGCAGTTTACCGACAGGGTACTACGAGCAGTACTTC

abundance: few
d_gene: -
j_gene: TRBJ2-6
v_gene: TRBV12-3/TRBV12-4
CDR3aa: CASRTGRTSGANVLTF
CDR3nt: TGTGCCAGCAGAACGGGACGGACCTCTGGGGCCAACGTCCTGACTTTC

abundance: -
d_gene: TRBD2
j_gene: TRBJ2-1
v_gene: TRBV29-1
CDR3aa: CSVGKTGLAYRSGEQFF
CDR3nt: TGCAGCGTTGGCAAGACGGGACTAGCGTATAGGAGTGGTGAGCAGTTCTTC

abundance: -
d_gene: -
j_gene: TRBJ1-5
v_gene: TRBV28
CDR3aa: CASRSSNQPQHF
CDR3nt: TGTGCCAGCAGGTCCAGCAATCAGCCCCAGCATTTT

abundance: many
d_gene: -
j_gene: TRBJ1-2
v_gene: TRBV7-2
CDR3aa: CASSQGRYGYTF
CDR3nt: TGTGCCAGCAGCCAGGGGAGGTATGGCTACACCTTC